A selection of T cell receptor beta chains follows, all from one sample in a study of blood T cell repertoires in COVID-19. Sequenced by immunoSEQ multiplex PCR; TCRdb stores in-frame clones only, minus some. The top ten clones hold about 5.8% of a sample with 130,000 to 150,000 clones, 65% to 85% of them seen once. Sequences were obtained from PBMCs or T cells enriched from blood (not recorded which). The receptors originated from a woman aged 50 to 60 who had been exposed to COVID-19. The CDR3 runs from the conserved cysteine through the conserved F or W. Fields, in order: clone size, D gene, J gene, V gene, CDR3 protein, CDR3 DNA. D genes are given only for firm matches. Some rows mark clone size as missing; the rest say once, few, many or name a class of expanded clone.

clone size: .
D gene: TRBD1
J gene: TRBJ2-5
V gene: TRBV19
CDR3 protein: CASSGQGEETQYF
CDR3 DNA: TGTGCCAGTAGTGGACAGGGTGAGGAGACCCAGTACTTC

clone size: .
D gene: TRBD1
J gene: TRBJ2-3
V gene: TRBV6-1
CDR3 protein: CASSADRGRVSTDTQYF
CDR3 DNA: TGTGCCAGCAGTGCGGACAGGGGGCGCGTAAGCACAGATACGCAGTATTTT

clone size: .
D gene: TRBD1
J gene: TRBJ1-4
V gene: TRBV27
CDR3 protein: CASSFTGASPNEKLFF
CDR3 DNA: TGTGCCAGCAGTTTTACAGGGGCTTCTCCTAATGAAAAACTGTTTTTT

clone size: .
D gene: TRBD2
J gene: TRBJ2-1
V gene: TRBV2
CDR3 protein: CASSELAGSYNEQFF
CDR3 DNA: TGTGCCAGCAGTGAACTAGCGGGGAGCTACAATGAGCAGTTCTTC

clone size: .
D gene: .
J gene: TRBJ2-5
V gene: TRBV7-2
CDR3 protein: CASSLVPSEETQYF
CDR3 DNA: TGTGCCAGCAGCTTAGTACCTAGCGAGGAGACCCAGTACTTC

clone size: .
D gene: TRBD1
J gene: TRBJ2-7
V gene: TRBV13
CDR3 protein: CASSLGRGQGKTYEQYF
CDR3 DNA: TGTGCCAGCAGCTTAGGCCGAGGACAGGGAAAAACCTACGAGCAGTACTTC

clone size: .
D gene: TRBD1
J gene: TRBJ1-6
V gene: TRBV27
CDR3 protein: CASSLQQGLNSPLHF
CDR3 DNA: TGTGCCAGCAGTTTACAACAGGGGTTAAATTCACCCCTCCACTTT

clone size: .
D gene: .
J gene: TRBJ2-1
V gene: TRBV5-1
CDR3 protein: CASSDLDEQFF
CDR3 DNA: TGCGCCAGCAGCGACCTAGATGAGCAGTTCTTC

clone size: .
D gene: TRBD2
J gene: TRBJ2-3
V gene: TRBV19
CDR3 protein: CASMASGGNTQYF
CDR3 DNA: TGTGCCAGTATGGCTAGCGGGGGTAATACGCAGTATTTT

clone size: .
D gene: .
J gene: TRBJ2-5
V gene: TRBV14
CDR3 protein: CASSQDRGGPRKETQYF
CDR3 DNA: TGTGCCAGCAGCCAAGATCGTGGAGGGCCTCGAAAAGAGACCCAGTACTTC

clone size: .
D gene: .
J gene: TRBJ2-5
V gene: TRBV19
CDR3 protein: CASSIDGASNLETQYF
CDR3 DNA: TGTGCCAGTAGTATAGATGGAGCTAGCAACCTGGAGACCCAGTACTTC

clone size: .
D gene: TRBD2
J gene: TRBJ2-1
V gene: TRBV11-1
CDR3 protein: CASTSGGLRWDEQFF
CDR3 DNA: TGTGCCAGCACTAGCGGGGGCCTAAGATGGGATGAGCAGTTCTTC

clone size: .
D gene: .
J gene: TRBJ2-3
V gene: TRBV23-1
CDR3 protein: CASSHPAQEVAPTDTQYF
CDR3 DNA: TGCGCCAGCAGTCATCCTGCTCAGGAGGTAGCTCCCACAGATACGCAGTATTTT

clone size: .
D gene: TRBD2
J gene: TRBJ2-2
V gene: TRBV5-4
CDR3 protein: CASSLVAGGDPGNELFF
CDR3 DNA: TGTGCCAGCAGCTTGGTAGCGGGGGGAGATCCGGGAAACGAGCTGTTTTTT

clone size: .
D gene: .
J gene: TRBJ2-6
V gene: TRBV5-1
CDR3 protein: CASSINRAGANVLTF
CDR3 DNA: TGCGCCAGCAGCATTAACAGGGCTGGGGCCAACGTCCTGACTTTC

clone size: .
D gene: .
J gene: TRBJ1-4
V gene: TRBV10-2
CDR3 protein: CASRGGRAETNEKLFF
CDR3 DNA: TGCGCCAGCAGGGGCGGGCGTGCCGAGACTAATGAAAAACTGTTTTTT

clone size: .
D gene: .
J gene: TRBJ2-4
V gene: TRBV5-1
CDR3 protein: CASSDLGIQYF
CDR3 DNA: TGCGCCAGCAGCGACTTGGGCATTCAGTACTTC

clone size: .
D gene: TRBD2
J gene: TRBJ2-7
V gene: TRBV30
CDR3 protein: CAWSGRLAGREQYF
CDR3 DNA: TGTGCCTGGAGTGGCCGACTAGCGGGAAGGGAGCAGTACTTC

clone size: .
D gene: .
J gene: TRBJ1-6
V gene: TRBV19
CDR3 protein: CASNLPGQSSPLHF
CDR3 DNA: TGTGCCAGTAACCTACCGGGACAAAGTTCCCCCCTCCACTTT

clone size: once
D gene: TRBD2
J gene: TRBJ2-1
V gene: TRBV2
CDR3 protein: CASGKGIAGGQNEQFF
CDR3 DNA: TGTGCCAGCGGGAAAGGAATAGCGGGAGGCCAAAATGAGCAGTTCTTC

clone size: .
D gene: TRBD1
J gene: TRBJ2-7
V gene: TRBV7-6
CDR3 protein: CASSLDRLHEQYF
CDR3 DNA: TGTGCCAGCAGCTTGGACAGGCTGCACGAGCAGTACTTC

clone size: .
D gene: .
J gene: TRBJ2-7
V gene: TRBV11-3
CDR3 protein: CASSLETNRVYEQYF
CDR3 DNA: TGTGCCAGCAGCTTAGAAACGAACAGGGTCTACGAGCAGTACTTC

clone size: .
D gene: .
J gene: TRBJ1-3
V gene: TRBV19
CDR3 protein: CASSTVRQSYSGNTIYF
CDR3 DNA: TGTGCCAGTAGTACCGTTAGACAGTCCTACTCTGGAAACACCATATATTTT

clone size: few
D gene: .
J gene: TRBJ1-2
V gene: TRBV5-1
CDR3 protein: CASSSSGRGPGGYTF
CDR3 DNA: TGCGCCAGCAGCTCCTCAGGCCGGGGTCCCGGAGGCTACACCTTC

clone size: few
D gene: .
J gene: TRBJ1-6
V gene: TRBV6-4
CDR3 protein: CASSQGWNSPLHF
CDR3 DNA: TGTGCCAGCAGCCAGGGGTGGAATTCACCCCTCCACTTT

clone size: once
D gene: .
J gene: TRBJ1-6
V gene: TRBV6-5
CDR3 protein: CATSTPTQGPLPLHF
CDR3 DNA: TGTGCCACCTCAACCCCCACACAGGGCCCTTTACCCCTCCACTTT

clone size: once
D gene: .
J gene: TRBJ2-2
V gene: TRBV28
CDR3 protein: CASRRGQTNTGELFF
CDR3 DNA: TGTGCCAGCCGACGTGGACAGACGAACACCGGGGAGCTGTTTTTT

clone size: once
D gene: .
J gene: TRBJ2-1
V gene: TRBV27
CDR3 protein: CASSRSSYNEQFF
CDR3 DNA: TGTGCCAGCAGTCGGAGCTCCTACAATGAGCAGTTCTTC

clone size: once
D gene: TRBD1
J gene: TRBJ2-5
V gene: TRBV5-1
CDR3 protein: CASSLTGEETQYF
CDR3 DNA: TGCGCCAGCAGCTTGACAGGGGAAGAGACCCAGTACTTC

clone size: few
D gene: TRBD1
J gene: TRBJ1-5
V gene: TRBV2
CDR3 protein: CASSAGRGRRQPQHF
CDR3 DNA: TGTGCCAGCAGTGCTGGCAGGGGGCGGCGTCAGCCCCAGCATTTT

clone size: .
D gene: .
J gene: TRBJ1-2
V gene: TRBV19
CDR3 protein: CASSMPRRQFNYGYTF
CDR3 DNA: TGTGCCAGTAGTATGCCCCGTCGACAGTTTAACTATGGCTACACCTTC

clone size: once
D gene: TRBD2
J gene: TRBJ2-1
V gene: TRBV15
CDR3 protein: CATSRSSGGAGDEQFF
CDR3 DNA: TGTGCCACCAGCAGATCTAGCGGGGGGGCTGGGGATGAGCAGTTCTTC